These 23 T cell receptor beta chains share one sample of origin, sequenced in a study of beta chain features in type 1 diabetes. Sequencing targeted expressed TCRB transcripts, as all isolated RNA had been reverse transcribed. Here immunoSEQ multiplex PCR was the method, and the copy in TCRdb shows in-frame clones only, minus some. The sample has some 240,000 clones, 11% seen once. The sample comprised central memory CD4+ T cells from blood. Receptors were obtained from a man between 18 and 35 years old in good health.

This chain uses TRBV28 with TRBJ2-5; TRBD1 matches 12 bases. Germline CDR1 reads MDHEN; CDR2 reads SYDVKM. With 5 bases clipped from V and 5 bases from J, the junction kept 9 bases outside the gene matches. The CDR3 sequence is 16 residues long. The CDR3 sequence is CASSALRDRGRETQYF. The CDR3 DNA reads TGTGCCAGCAGTGCCCTCCGGGACAGGGGGCGGGAGACCCAGTACTTC.

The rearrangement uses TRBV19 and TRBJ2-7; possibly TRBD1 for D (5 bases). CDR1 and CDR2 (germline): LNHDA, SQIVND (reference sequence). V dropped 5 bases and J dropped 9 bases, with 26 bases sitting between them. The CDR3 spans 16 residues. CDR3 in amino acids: CASSPQQTTALRGQYF. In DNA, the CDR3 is TGTGCCAGTAGTCCCCAACAAACGACAGCATTACGAGGGCAGTACTTC.

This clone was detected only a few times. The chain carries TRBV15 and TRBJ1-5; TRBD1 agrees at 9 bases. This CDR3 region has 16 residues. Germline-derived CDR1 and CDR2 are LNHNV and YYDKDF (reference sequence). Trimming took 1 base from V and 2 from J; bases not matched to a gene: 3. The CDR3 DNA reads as TGTGCCACCAGCAGAGGCGACAGGGGGGGCAATCAGCCCCAGCATTTT. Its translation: CATSRGDRGGNQPQHF.

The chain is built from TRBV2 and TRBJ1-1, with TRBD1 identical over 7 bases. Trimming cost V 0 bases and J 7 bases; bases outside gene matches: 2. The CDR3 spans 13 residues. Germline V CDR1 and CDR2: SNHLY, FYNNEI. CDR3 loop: CASSEARTGEAFF. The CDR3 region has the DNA TGTGCCAGCAGTGAAGCGAGGACAGGTGAAGCTTTCTTT.

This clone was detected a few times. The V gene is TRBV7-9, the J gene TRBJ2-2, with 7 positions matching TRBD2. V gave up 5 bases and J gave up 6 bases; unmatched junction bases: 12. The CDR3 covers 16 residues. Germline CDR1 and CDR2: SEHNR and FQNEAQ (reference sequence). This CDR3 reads CASSPPLREKAGELFF. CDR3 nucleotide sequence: TGTGCCAGCAGCCCTCCTCTGCGGGAGAAGGCCGGGGAGCTGTTTTTT.

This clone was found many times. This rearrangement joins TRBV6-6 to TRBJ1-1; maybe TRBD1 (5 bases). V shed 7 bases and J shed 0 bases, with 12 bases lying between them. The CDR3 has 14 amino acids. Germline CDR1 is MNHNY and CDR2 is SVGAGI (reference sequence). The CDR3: CASTAGTVNTEAFF. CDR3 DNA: TGTGCCAGCACCGCCGGGACGGTGAACACTGAAGCTTTCTTT.

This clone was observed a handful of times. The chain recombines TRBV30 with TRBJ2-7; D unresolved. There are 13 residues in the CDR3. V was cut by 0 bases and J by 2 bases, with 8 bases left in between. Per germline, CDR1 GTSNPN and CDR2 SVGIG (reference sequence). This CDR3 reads CAWSVQLAYEQYF. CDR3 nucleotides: TGTGCCTGGAGTGTACAGCTAGCCTACGAGCAGTACTTC.

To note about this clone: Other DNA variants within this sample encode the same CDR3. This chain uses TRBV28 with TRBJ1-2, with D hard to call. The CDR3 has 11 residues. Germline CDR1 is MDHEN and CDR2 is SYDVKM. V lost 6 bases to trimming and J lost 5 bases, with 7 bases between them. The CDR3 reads CASRRGYGYTF. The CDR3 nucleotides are TGTGCCAGCAGAAGAGGGTATGGCTACACCTTC.

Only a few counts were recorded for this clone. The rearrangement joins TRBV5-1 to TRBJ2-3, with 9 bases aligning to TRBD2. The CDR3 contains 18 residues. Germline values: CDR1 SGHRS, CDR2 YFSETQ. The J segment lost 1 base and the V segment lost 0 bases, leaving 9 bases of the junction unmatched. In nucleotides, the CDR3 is TGCGCCAGCAGCTTGGGTCCAAATAGCGGGAGAGGCACAGATACGCAGTATTTT. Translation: CASSLGPNSGRGTDTQYF. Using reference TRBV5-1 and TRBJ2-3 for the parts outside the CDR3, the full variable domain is KAGVTQTPRYLIKTRGQQVTLSCSPISGHRSVSWYQQTPGQGLQFLFEYFSETQRNKGNFPGRFSGRQFSNSRSEMNVSTLELGDSALYLCASSLGPNSGRGTDTQYFGPGTRLTVL.

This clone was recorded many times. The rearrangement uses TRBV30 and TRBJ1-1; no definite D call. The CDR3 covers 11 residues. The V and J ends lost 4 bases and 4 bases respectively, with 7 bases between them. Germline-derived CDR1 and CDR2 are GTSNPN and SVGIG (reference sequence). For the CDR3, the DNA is TGTGCCTGGACTCAAGGCACTGAAGCTTTCTTT. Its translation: CAWTQGTEAFF.

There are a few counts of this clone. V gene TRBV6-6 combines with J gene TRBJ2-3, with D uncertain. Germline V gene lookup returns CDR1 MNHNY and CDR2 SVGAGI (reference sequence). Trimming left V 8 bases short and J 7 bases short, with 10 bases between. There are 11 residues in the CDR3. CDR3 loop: CASGSMNTQYF. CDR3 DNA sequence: TGTGCCAGCGGGTCTATGAATACGCAGTATTTT.

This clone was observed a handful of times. DNA of the CDR3: TGTGCCAGCAGCTTAGCGGGATGGCTCAATGAGCAGTTCTTC. This encodes CASSLAGWLNEQFF. V is TRBV7-2 and J is TRBJ2-1; D remains ambiguous. Trimming stripped 0 bases from V and 6 bases from J, with 9 bases between. The germline V gene has CDR1 SGHTA and CDR2 FQGNSA. The CDR3 is made up of 14 amino acids.

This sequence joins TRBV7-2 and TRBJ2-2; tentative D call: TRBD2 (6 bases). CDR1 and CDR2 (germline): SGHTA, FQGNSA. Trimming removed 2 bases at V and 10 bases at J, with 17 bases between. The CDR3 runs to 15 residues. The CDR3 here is CASSLPPGDNPELFF. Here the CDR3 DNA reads TGTGCCAGCAGCTTACCTCCGGGAGATAACCCGGAGCTGTTTTTT. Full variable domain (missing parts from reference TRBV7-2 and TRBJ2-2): GAGVSQSPSNKVTEKGKDVELRCDPISGHTALYWYRQSLGQGLEFLIYFQGNSAPDKSGLPSDRFSAERTGGSVSTLTIQRTQQEDSAVYLCASSLPPGDNPELFFGEGSRLTVL.

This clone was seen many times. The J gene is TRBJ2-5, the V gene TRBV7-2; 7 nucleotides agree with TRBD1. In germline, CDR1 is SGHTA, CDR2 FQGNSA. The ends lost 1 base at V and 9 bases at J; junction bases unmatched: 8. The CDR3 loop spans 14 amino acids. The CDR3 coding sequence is TGTGCCAGCAGCTTAGAAGGGGGCTTTTTCCCCCAGTACTTC. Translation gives CASSLEGGFFPQYF.

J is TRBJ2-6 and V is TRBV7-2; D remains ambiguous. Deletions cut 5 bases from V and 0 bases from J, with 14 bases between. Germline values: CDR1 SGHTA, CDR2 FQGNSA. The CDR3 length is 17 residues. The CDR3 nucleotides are TGTGCCAGCAGCCTCCAACACGTCATCTCTGGGGCCAACGTCCTGACTTTC. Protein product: CASSLQHVISGANVLTF.

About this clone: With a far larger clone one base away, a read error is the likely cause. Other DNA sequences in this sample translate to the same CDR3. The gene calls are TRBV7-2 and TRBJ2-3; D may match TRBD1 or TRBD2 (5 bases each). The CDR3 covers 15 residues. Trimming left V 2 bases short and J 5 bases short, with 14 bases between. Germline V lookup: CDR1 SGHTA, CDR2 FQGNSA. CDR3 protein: CASSLYWGTGDTQYF. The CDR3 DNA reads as TGTGCCAGCAGCTTATACTGGGGGACGGGAGATACGCAGTATTTT.

CDR3 in DNA: TGTGCCTGGAGTGAGCGGAGCGTCAATGAGCAGTTCTTC. Protein sequence: CAWSERSVNEQFF. The chain couples TRBV30 to TRBJ2-1; TRBD2 is a possible D gene (5 bases). The CDR3 sequence is 13 residues long. V lost 1 base to trimming and J lost 6 bases, with 10 bases between them. Germline CDR1 reads GTSNPN; CDR2 reads SVGIG (reference sequence).

CDR3 in DNA: TGTGCCAGCAGCTCGACCGGGACAGGGGGAAGCGAGCAGTACTTC. Protein sequence: CASSSTGTGGSEQYF. This chain connects TRBV7-2 to TRBJ2-7; TRBD1 matches at 11 bases. CDR1 is SGHTA and CDR2 is FQGNSA in the germline V gene. The CDR3 contains 15 residues. The ends lost 4 bases at V and 6 bases at J; junction bases unmatched: 8.

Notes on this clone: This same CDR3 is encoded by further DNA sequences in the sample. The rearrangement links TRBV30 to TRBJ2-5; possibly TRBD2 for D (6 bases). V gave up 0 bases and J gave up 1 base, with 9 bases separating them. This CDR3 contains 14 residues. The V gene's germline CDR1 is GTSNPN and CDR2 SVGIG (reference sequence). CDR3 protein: CAWSVGGSQETQYF. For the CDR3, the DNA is TGTGCCTGGAGTGTAGGAGGGAGCCAAGAGACCCAGTACTTC. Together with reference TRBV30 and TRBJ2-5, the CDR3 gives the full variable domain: SQTIHQWPATLVQPVGSPLSLECTVEGTSNPNLYWYRQAAGRGLQLLFYSVGIGQISSEVPQNLSASRPQDRQFILSSKKLLLSDSGFYLCAWSVGGSQETQYFGPGTRLLVL.

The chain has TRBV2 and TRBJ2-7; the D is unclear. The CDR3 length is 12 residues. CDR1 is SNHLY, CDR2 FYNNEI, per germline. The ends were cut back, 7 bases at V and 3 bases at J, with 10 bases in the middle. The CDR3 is CASMLQHYEQYF. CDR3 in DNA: TGTGCCAGCATGTTACAGCACTACGAGCAGTACTTC.

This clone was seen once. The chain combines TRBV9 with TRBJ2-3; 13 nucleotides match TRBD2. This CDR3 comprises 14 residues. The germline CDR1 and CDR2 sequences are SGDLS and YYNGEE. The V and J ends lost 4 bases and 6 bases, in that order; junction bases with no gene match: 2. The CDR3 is CASSRTSGSDTQYF. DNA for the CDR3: TGTGCCAGCAGCCGGACTAGCGGGAGTGATACGCAGTATTTT. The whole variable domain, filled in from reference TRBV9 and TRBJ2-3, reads DSGVTQTPKHLITATGQRVTLRCSPRSGDLSVYWYQQSLDQGLQFLIQYYNGEERAKGNILERFSAQQFPDLHSELNLSSLELGDSALYFCASSRTSGSDTQYFGPGTRLTVL.

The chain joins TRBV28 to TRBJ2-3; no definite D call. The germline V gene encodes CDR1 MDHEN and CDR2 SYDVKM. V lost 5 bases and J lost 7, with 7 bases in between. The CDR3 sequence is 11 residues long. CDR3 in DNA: TGTGCCAGCAGTCCACAACATACGCAGTATTTT. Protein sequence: CASSPQHTQYF.

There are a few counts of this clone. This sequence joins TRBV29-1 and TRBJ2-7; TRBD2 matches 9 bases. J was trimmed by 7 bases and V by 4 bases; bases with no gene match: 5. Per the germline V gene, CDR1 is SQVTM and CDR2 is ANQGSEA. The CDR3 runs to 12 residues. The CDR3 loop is CSVVSGSGEQYF. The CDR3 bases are TGCAGCGTTGTTAGCGGGAGTGGTGAGCAGTACTTC.